This T cell receptor (beta chain) is from a study of cytomegalovirus exposure and HLA in healthy donors. Study-wide findings and caveats: In a later analysis, at a false discovery rate of 0.05, 17,000 or so TCR beta sequences matched HLA alleles. A missense DCLRE1C variant was associated with V- and J-gene trimming of TCR beta chains in a later analysis, and an independent cohort replicated the association. Apparent HLA restriction characterized most CMV-associated TCR beta chains in a later analysis.

The PCR used 60 Vbeta and 13 Jbeta primers. TCRdb's table, derived via immunoSEQ multiplex PCR, lists solely in-frame clones and lacks some. The repertoire holds 99,000 or so clones, with under 85% as singletons. The germline CDR1 and CDR2 sequences are MGHRA and YSYEKL. Trimming left V 1 base short and J 0 bases short, with 13 bases between. This CDR3 is 16 amino acids long. Notes on this clone: Its cognate antigen is unknown.

Sequencing was performed on PBMCs. The TCR sequence derives from a man aged 30 to 39 in good health and CMV-seronegative. The chain couples TRBV4-1 to TRBJ2-7; no definite D call. This chain's CDR3 is CASSQVLVRGSYEQYF. The CDR3 DNA is TGCGCCAGCAGCCAAGTGTTGGTGCGAGGCTCCTACGAGCAGTACTTC.